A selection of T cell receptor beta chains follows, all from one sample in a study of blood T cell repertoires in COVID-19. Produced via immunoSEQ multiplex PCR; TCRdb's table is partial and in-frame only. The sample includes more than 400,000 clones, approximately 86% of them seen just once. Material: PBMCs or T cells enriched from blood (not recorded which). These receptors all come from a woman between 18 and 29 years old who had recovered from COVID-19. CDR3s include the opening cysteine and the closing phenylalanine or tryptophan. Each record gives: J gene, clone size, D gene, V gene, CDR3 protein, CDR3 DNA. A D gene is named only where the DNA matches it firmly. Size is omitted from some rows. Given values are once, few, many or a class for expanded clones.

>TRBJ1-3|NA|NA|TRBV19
CASSMFSAEPSGNTIYF
TGTGCCAGTAGTATGTTCTCCGCGGAGCCCTCTGGAAACACCATATATTTT
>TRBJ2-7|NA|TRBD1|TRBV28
CASSLTGGYEQYF
TGTGCCAGCAGTTTAACAGGGGGCTACGAGCAGTACTTC
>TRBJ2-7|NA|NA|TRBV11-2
CASSLALSYEQYF
TGTGCCAGCAGCTTAGCACTATCCTACGAGCAGTACTTC
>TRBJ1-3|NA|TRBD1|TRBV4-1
CASSPEGRTGANGNTIYF
TGCGCCAGCAGCCCAGAGGGCCGGACAGGGGCGAATGGAAACACCATATATTTT
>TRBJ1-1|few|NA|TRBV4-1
CASSQDRGTEAFF
TGCGCCAGCAGCCAAGATAGAGGCACTGAAGCTTTCTTT
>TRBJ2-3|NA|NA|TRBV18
CASSPWQRADTQYF
TGTGCCAGCTCACCTTGGCAGAGGGCAGATACGCAGTATTTT
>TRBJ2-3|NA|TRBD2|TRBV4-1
CASSQDRRGATSSTDTQYF
TGCGCCAGCAGCCAAGATAGGCGGGGGGCCACATCGAGCACAGATACGCAGTATTTT
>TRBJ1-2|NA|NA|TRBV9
CASSVGALYGYTF
TGTGCCAGCAGCGTAGGGGCCCTGTATGGCTACACCTTC
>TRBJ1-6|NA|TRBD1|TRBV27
CASSLATPGQVNSPLHF
TGTGCCAGCAGTTTGGCGACCCCGGGACAGGTTAATTCACCCCTCCACTTT
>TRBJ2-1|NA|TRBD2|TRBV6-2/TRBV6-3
CASSYGGGAANEQFF
TGTGCCAGCAGTTACGGCGGGGGGGCCGCTAATGAGCAGTTCTTC
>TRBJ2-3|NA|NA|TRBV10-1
CASSAPGDTQYF
TGCGCCAGCAGTGCTCCCGGGGATACGCAGTATTTT
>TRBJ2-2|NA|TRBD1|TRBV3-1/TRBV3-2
CASSQWGQGDTGELFF
TGTGCCAGCAGCCAATGGGGACAGGGGGACACCGGGGAGCTGTTTTTT
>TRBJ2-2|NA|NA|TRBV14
CASSRHDSWELFF
TGTGCCAGCAGCCGACACGACAGTTGGGAGCTGTTTTTT
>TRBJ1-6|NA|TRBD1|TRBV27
CASSPRGYNSPLHF
TGTGCCAGCAGCCCCAGGGGGTATAATTCACCCCTCCACTTT
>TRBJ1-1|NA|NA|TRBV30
CAWSEVRDSEAFF
TGTGCCTGGAGTGAGGTTCGGGACTCTGAAGCTTTCTTT
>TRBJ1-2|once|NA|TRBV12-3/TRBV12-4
CASSLIPARGYTF
TGTGCCAGCAGTTTGATCCCTGCGCGGGGCTACACCTTC
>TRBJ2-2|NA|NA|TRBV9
CASSVENLRNTGELFF
TGTGCCAGCAGCGTAGAGAACCTGAGGAACACCGGGGAGCTGTTTTTT